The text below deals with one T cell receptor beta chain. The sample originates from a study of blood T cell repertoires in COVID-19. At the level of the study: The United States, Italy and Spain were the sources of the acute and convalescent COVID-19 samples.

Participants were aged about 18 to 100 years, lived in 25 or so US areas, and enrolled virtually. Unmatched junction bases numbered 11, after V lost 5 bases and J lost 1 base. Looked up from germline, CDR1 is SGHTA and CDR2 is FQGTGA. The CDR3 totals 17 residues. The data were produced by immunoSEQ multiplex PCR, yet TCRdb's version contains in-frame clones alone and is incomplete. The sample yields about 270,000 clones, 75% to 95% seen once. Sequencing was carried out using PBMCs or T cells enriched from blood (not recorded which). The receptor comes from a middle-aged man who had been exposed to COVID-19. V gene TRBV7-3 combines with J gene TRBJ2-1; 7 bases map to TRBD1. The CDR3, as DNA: TGTGCCAGCAGCCCACCGACAGGGCCATCTTCCTACAATGAGCAGTTCTTC. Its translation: CASSPPTGPSSYNEQFF.